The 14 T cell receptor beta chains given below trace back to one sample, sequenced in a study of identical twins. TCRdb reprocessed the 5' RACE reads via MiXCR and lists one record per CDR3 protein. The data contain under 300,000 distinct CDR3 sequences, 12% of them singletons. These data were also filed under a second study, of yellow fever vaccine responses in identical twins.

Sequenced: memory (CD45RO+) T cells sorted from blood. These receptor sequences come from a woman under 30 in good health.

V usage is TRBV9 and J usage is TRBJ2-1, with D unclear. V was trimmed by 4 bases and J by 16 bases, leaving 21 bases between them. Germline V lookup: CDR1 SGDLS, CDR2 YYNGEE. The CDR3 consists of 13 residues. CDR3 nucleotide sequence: TGTGCCAGCAGCCCCCAGCTCACCGGGTACTCTTTCTTC. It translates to CASSPQLTGYSFF.

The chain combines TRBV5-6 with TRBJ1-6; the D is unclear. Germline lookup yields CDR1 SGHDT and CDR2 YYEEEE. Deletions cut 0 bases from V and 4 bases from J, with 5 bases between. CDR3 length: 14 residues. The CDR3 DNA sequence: TGTGCCAGCAGCTTGGAGAGTTATAATTCACCCCTCCACTTT. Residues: CASSLESYNSPLHF.

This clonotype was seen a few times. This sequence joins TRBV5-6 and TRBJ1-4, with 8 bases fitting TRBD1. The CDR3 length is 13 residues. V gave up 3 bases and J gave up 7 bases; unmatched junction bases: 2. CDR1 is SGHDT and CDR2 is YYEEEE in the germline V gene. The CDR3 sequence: CASSSDRAEKLFF. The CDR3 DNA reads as TGTGCCAGCAGCTCGGACAGGGCTGAAAAACTGTTTTTT.

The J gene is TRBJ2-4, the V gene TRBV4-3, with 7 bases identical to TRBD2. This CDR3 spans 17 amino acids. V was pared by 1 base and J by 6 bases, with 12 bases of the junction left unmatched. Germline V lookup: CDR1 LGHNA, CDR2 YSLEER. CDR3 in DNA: TGCGCCAGCAGCCAAGCTCCCAGCGGGAATTCGGGAAACATTCAGTACTTC. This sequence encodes CASSQAPSGNSGNIQYF.

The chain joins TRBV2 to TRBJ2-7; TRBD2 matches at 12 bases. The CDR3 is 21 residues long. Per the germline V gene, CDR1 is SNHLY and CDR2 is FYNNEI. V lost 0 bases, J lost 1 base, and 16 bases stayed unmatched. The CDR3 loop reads CASSEALTTSGSFTLSYEQYF. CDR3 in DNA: TGTGCCAGCAGTGAAGCCTTGACGACTAGCGGGAGCTTCACCCTTTCCTACGAGCAGTACTTC.

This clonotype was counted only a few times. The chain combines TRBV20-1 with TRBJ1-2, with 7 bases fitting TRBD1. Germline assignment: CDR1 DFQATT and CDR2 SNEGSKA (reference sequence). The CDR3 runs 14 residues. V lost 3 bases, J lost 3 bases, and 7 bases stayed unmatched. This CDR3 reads CSASLQGRHYGYTF. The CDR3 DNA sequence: TGCAGTGCTAGTTTACAGGGGAGGCACTATGGCTACACCTTC.

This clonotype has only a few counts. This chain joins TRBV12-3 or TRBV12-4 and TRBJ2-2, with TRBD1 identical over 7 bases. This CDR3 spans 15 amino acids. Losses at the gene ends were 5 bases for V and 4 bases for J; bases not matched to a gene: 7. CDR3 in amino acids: CASSLHPGGTGELFF. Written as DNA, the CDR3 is TGTGCCAGCAGTCTCCACCCAGGGGGCACCGGGGAGCTGTTTTTT.

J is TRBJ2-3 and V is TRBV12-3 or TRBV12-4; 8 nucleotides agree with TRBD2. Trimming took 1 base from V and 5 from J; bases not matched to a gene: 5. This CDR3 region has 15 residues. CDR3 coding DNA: TGTGCCAGCAGTTTAGGTAGCGGGGTCAGAGATACGCAGTATTTT. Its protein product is CASSLGSGVRDTQYF.

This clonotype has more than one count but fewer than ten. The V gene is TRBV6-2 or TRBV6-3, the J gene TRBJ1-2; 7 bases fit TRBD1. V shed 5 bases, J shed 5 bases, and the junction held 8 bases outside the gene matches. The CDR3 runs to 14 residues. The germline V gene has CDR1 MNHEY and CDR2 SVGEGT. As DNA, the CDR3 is TGTGCCAGCAGTCGCTCCAGGGGACAGTATGGCTACACCTTC. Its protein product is CASSRSRGQYGYTF.

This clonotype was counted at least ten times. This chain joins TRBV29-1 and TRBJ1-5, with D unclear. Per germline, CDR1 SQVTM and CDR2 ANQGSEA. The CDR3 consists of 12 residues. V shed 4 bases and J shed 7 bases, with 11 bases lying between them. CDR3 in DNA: TGCAGCGTTGGGGGTTATGGGCAGCCCCAGCATTTT. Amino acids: CSVGGYGQPQHF. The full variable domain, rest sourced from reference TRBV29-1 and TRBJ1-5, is SAVISQKPSRDICQRGTSLTIQCQVDSQVTMMFWYRQQPGQSLTLIATANQGSEATYESGFVIDKFPISRPNLTFSTLTVSNMSPEDSSIYLCSVGGYGQPQHFGDGTRLSIL.

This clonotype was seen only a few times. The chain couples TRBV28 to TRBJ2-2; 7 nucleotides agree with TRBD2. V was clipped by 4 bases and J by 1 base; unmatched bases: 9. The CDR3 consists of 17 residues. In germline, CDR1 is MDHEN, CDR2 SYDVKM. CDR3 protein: CASSSPRASGNTGELFF. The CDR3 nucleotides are TGTGCCAGCAGTTCCCCCCGGGCTAGCGGGAACACCGGGGAGCTGTTTTTT. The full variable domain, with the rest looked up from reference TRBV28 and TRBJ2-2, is DVKVTQSSRYLVKRTGEKVFLECVQDMDHENMFWYRQDPGLGLRLIYFSYDVKMKEKGDIPEGYSVSREKKERFSLILESASTNQTSMYLCASSSPRASGNTGELFFGEGSRLTVL.

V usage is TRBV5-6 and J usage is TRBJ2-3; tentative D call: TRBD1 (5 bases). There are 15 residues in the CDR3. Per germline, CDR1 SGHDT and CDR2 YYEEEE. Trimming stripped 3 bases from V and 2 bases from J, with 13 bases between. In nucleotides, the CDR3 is TGTGCCAGCAGCTACCTACAGGTAGCCACAGATACGCAGTATTTT. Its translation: CASSYLQVATDTQYF.

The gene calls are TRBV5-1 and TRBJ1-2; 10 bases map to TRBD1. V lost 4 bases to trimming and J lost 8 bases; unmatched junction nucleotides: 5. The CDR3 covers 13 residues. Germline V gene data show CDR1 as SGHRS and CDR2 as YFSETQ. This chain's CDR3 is CASSPGQGLGYTF. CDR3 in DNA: TGCGCCAGCAGCCCGGGACAGGGGTTGGGCTACACCTTC.

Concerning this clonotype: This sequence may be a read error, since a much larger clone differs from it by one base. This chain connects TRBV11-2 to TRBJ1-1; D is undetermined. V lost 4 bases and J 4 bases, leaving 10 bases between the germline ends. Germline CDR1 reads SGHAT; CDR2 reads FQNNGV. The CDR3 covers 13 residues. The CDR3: CASSSSLGTEAFF. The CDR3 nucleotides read TGTGCCAGCAGCTCCTCCCTGGGCACTGAAGCTTTCTTT.